The T cell receptor (beta chain) described here comes from a study of blood T cell repertoires in COVID-19. Across the study: Samples of COVID-19 (acute and convalescent) were obtained from the United States, Italy and Spain. Nucleic acid was either cDNA or gDNA, and it came from T cells, B-cell-depleted T cells, or PBMCs.

In the original processing: Amplification with reference gene primers provided the estimates of nucleated cell counts. Here immunoSEQ multiplex PCR was the method, and the copy in TCRdb shows in-frame clones only, minus some. That table is the source of V, J and clone size, and D and trimming were worked out from the DNA. In the table there are about 92,000 clones, around 81% of which are singletons. The TCR was taken from a middle-aged man who had recovered from COVID-19. The sequencing input was peripheral blood.

The CDR3 DNA reads as TGTGCCAGCAGCCAAGAACCAGGCTACGAGCAGTACTTC. Its protein is CASSQEPGYEQYF. V gene TRBV4-2 combines with J gene TRBJ2-7; no clear D. Trimming cost V 0 bases and J 3 bases, with 6 bases left between them. CDR1 LGHNA and CDR2 YNFKEQ come from the germline V gene. The CDR3 sequence is 13 residues long.